This entry features one T cell receptor beta chain sequence. These data are taken from a study of T cell changes during pregnancy in multiple sclerosis. This CDR3 has 15 residues. Trimming shortened V by 1 base and J by 6 bases, and 15 bases separated the two germline ends. From germline, CDR1 is SGHTA and CDR2 FQGNSA. Sequencing used immunoSEQ multiplex PCR; TCRdb keeps in-frame clones, though not all of them. The repertoire holds 70,000 to 80,000 clones, with 85% to 95% as singletons. The rearrangement uses TRBV7-2 and TRBJ1-1, with D maybe TRBD1 (5 bases). The source of this sequence is a female donor with multiple sclerosis, enrolled in a pregnancy study. The sequenced sample was peripheral blood, obtained in the first trimester of pregnancy. The CDR3 nucleotides read TGTGCCAGCAGCTTAGATAGGACAATAGTGGCTGAAGCTTTCTTT. Encoded protein: CASSLDRTIVAEAFF. Using reference TRBV7-2 and TRBJ1-1 for the parts outside the CDR3, the full variable domain is GAGVSQSPSNKVTEKGKDVELRCDPISGHTALYWYRQSLGQGLEFLIYFQGNSAPDKSGLPSDRFSAERTGGSVSTLTIQRTQQEDSAVYLCASSLDRTIVAEAFFGQGTRLTVV.